The sequence of this TCR beta chain was determined in a study of T cell responses to AZD1222 COVID-19 vaccine. Data came from immunoSEQ multiplex PCR; TCRdb stores just in-frame clones and leaves some out. There are approximately 81,000 clones in the sample; about nine tenths occur only once, and 4.5% lies in the top ten. Notes on this clone: Its antigen is not known.

Study findings and constraints: The breadth and depth of Spike-specific TCRs increased once two AZD1222 doses had been given. The CD4 TCRs associated with vaccination extended across spike and predominated at 160-218 and 743-854.

Trimming pared 1 base from V and 6 bases from J, leaving 9 bases between. The CDR3 length is 13 residues. Germline values: CDR1 SGHRS, CDR2 YFSETQ. The sample was peripheral blood, taken on day 0 of MenACWY control vaccination. This receptor was obtained from an adult in good health. This rearrangement joins TRBV5-1 to TRBJ2-3, with D unresolved. The CDR3 protein is CASSLSIGDTQYF. The DNA of the CDR3 is TGCGCCAGCAGCTTGAGTATCGGGGATACGCAGTATTTT.